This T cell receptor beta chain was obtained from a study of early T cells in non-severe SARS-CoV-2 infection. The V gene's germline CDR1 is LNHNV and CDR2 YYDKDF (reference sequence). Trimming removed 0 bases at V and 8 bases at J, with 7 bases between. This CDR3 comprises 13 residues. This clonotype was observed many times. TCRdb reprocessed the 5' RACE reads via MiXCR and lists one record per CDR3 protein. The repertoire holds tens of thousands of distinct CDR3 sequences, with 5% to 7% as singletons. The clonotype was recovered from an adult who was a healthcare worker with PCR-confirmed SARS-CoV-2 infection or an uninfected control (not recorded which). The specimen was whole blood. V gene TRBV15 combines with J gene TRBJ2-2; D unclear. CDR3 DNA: TGTGCCACCAGCAGAGATCTGCAGGGGGAGCTGTTTTTT. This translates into CATSRDLQGELFF.